The 29 T cell receptor beta chains reported below all come from one sample, sequenced in a study of Tregs in tolerant kidney transplant recipients. Recipients received nonmyeloablative bone marrow transplants from related graft donors, with transient mixed chimerism. Profiled with immunoSEQ multiplex PCR; TCRdb holds only in-frame clones, not every one. The data contain 84,000 or so clones, over 85% of them seen just once; the ten biggest clones take up roughly 1.5%. The material was CD4+ T cells from blood (PBMCs), obtained 12 months after the transplant. These receptors all stem from a human patient who received a combined kidney and bone marrow transplant. These T cells may partly come from the graft donor.

The chain joins TRBV9 to TRBJ2-4; D is possibly TRBD1 (6 bases). The CDR3 spans 14 residues. Germline CDR1 reads SGDLS; CDR2 reads YYNGEE. Trimming left V 3 bases short and J 1 base short, with 8 bases between. CDR3 coding DNA: TGTGCCAGCAGCGACAGGGCTGCCAAAAACATTCAGTACTTC. It translates to CASSDRAAKNIQYF.

The CDR3 spells CASSPGANYGYTF. In DNA, the CDR3 is TGTGCCAGCTCACCAGGAGCTAACTATGGCTACACCTTC. The rearrangement uses TRBV18 and TRBJ1-2; D is ambiguous. The V and J ends lost 2 bases and 0 bases respectively, with 4 bases between them. Germline lookup yields CDR1 KGHSH and CDR2 LQKENI. The CDR3 is 13 amino acids.

This chain links TRBV2 with TRBJ1-4; tentatively, D is TRBD1 (6 bases). There are 14 residues in the CDR3. Deletions cut 6 bases from V and 6 bases from J, with 14 bases between. Germline CDR1 and CDR2: SNHLY and FYNNEI. CDR3 sequence: CASRTQGQDEKLFF. CDR3 nucleotides: TGTGCCAGCAGAACCCAGGGGCAGGATGAAAAACTGTTTTTT.

The rearrangement uses TRBV10-3 and TRBJ2-1; TRBD2 is a possible D gene (6 bases). The CDR3 is made up of 14 amino acids. V was trimmed by 4 bases and J by 6 bases, leaving 13 bases between them. Germline CDR1 ENHRY, CDR2 SYGVKD. CDR3 loop: CAISGSGTSNEQFF. For the CDR3, the DNA is TGTGCCATCAGTGGATCCGGGACTTCCAATGAGCAGTTCTTC.

V is TRBV7-9 and J is TRBJ2-7, with 7 bases aligning to TRBD1. J lost 4 bases, V lost 1 base, and 10 bases had no gene match. This CDR3 has 16 amino acids. The V gene's germline CDR1 is SEHNR and CDR2 FQNEAQ (reference sequence). The CDR3, as DNA: TGTGCCAGCAGCTTAGTTGCCGGGACAGCGGAATACGAGCAGTACTTC. The encoded protein is CASSLVAGTAEYEQYF.

The chain couples TRBV5-1 to TRBJ2-1, with D perhaps matching TRBD2 (5 bases). V lost 4 bases to trimming and J lost 6 bases, with 23 bases between them. The CDR3 consists of 17 residues. Germline loops: CDR1 SGHRS, CDR2 YFSETQ. Here the CDR3 DNA reads TGCGCCAGCAGCCCCCGGCGAGACTATGGCCCACCCAATGAGCAGTTCTTC. It codes for CASSPRRDYGPPNEQFF. The whole variable domain, remainder taken from reference TRBV5-1 and TRBJ2-1, is KAGVTQTPRYLIKTRGQQVTLSCSPISGHRSVSWYQQTPGQGLQFLFEYFSETQRNKGNFPGRFSGRQFSNSRSEMNVSTLELGDSALYLCASSPRRDYGPPNEQFFGPGTRLTVL.

The gene calls are TRBV4-2 and TRBJ2-2, with D uncertain. CDR1 and CDR2 (germline): LGHNA, YNFKEQ. V was trimmed by 1 base and J by 4 bases, leaving 10 bases between them. The CDR3 is 15 residues long. CDR3 residues: CASSQGALGTGELFF. The CDR3 bases are TGTGCCAGCAGCCAAGGAGCGCTGGGCACCGGGGAGCTGTTTTTT.

The chain carries TRBV9 and TRBJ2-6; no reliable D call. TRBJ2-4 matches the DNA end more closely, so the J call is doubtful. The CDR3 is 13 amino acids. Germline V gives CDR1 SGDLS, CDR2 YYNGEE. CDR3 amino acids: CASSVRHEDIQYF. The CDR3 DNA sequence: TGTGCCAGCAGCGTTCGACACGAGGACATTCAGTACTTC.

The J gene is TRBJ1-4, the V gene TRBV18; TRBD1 matches 8 bases. This CDR3 region has 19 residues. Germline V CDR1 and CDR2: KGHSH, LQKENI. V shed 4 bases and J 5 bases; nucleotides not matched to a gene: 18. The CDR3 region has the DNA TGTGCCAGCTCACGACAGGCTCTGACAGGGGTTATCCCGAATGAAAAACTGTTTTTT. This sequence encodes CASSRQALTGVIPNEKLFF.

This clone has just one count. This chain connects TRBV27 to TRBJ1-5, with 8 positions matching TRBD1. The V gene end was trimmed by 6 bases and the J gene end by 4 bases; junction bases not matched to a gene: 11. CDR1 and CDR2 (germline): MNHEY, SMNVEV (reference sequence). The CDR3 extends over 16 amino acids. CDR3 residues: CASRKTLDRANQPQHF. CDR3 nucleotides: TGTGCCAGCAGAAAAACTTTGGACAGGGCAAATCAGCCCCAGCATTTT.

This chain joins TRBV30 and TRBJ2-1; the match to TRBD2 covers 8 bases. There are 13 residues in the CDR3. J was trimmed by 3 bases and V by 7 bases; bases with no gene match: 5. Germline V gives CDR1 GTSNPN, CDR2 SVGIG (reference sequence). The CDR3 here is CALLAELYNEQFF. The DNA for the CDR3 is TGTGCCTTACTAGCGGAACTCTACAATGAGCAGTTCTTC.

This clone was detected only a few times. The chain carries TRBV19 and TRBJ2-7, with D unclear. Trimming took off 3 bases at V and 1 base at J, with 13 bases between the two ends. Germline assignment: CDR1 LNHDA and CDR2 SQIVND (reference sequence). The CDR3 is 15 residues long. CDR3 residues: CASSMRPDFSYEQYF. The DNA for the CDR3 is TGTGCCAGTAGTATGAGACCAGACTTTTCCTACGAGCAGTACTTC.

This clone is a singleton in its sample. The chain uses TRBV7-3 and TRBJ2-2; D gene ambiguous. This CDR3 is 12 amino acids long. Germline CDR1 SGHTA, CDR2 FQGTGA. The V and J ends lost 5 bases and 3 bases respectively, with 4 bases between them. The DNA of the CDR3 is TGTGCCAGCAGCCCGTACACCGGGGAGCTGTTTTTT. Translation: CASSPYTGELFF.

DNA for the CDR3: TGCGCCAGCAGCTTGGGGCAGGGGAATCACAATGAGCAGTTCTTC. Translation: CASSLGQGNHNEQFF. The chain joins TRBV5-1 to TRBJ2-1; TRBD1 might be the D (6 bases). The CDR3 length is 15 residues. CDR1 and CDR2 from the germline V gene are SGHRS and YFSETQ. Trimming pared 0 bases from V and 5 bases from J, leaving 12 bases between.

The chain has TRBV7-2 and TRBJ2-3, with D perhaps TRBD2 (5 bases). Trimming took 1 base from V and 7 from J, leaving 9 bases between them. CDR3 length equals 13 residues. The germline CDR1 and CDR2 sequences are SGHTA and FQGNSA. CDR3 DNA sequence: TGTGCCAGCAGCTTAGGAGGGTCGCATACGCAGTATTTT. It yields the protein CASSLGGSHTQYF.

The V gene is TRBV19, the J gene TRBJ1-1; the match to TRBD1 covers 8 bases. The CDR3 has 17 amino acids. The ends lost 0 bases at V and 6 bases at J; junction bases unmatched: 12. Germline V gene lookup returns CDR1 LNHDA and CDR2 SQIVND (reference sequence). This CDR3 reads CASSIDGTGASWSEAFF. CDR3 bases: TGTGCCAGTAGTATAGATGGGACAGGCGCCTCGTGGTCTGAAGCTTTCTTT.

This chain uses TRBV25-1 with TRBJ2-7; D call uncertain. V dropped 3 bases and J dropped 7 bases, with 10 bases sitting between them. This CDR3 is built from 12 residues. The V gene's germline CDR1 is MGHDK and CDR2 SYGVNS. CDR3: CASSERMVEQYF. The CDR3, as DNA: TGTGCCAGCAGTGAGCGGATGGTGGAGCAGTACTTC.

The V gene is TRBV18, the J gene TRBJ2-7; 11 nucleotides align to TRBD2. This CDR3 region has 15 residues. V trimming: 1 base; J trimming: 6 bases; junction bases outside the gene matches: 5. CDR1 is KGHSH, CDR2 LQKENI, per germline. The DNA for the CDR3 is TGTGCCAGCTCACCACTAACTAGCGGGAGAGTCGAGCAGTACTTC. Amino acid sequence: CASSPLTSGRVEQYF.

The gene calls are TRBV6-5 and TRBJ1-2; D is perhaps TRBD1 (5 bases). Trimming removed 0 bases at V and 2 bases at J, with 10 bases between. CDR3 length: 15 residues. Germline CDR1 MNHEY, CDR2 SVGAGI. The CDR3 protein is CASSYSTGGNYGYTF. Here the CDR3 DNA reads TGTGCCAGCAGTTACTCGACTGGGGGGAACTATGGCTACACCTTC.

The genes are TRBV11-3 and TRBJ1-6; weak D call: TRBD1 (6 bases). CDR1 is SGHNT and CDR2 is YENEEA in the germline V gene. The CDR3 has 15 amino acids. V was clipped by 5 bases and J by 7 bases, with 15 bases between them. The CDR3 DNA reads as TGTGCCAGCAGCCGAACAGGGTCGGGGAATTCACCCCTCCACTTT. As protein: CASSRTGSGNSPLHF.

The J gene is TRBJ2-3, the V gene TRBV27; possibly TRBD1 for D (6 bases). V was cut by 6 bases and J by 4 bases, with 20 bases left in between. Germline CDR1 is MNHEY and CDR2 is SMNVEV (reference sequence). The CDR3 has 16 amino acids. CDR3 sequence (DNA): TGTGCCAGCAGGTCTTGGGGGACACTGGTTCCAGATACGCAGTATTTT. It translates to CASRSWGTLVPDTQYF.

The J gene is TRBJ2-7, the V gene TRBV19; 7 nucleotides match TRBD1. Losses at the gene ends were 4 bases for V and 2 bases for J; bases not matched to a gene: 2. Germline V lookup: CDR1 LNHDA, CDR2 SQIVND (reference sequence). This CDR3 contains 13 residues. The CDR3 DNA is TGTGCCAGTAGTACCACAGGGGCCTACGAGCAGTACTTC. Protein sequence: CASSTTGAYEQYF.

This chain links TRBV28 with TRBJ1-5, with D perhaps TRBD1 (6 bases). From germline, CDR1 is MDHEN and CDR2 SYDVKM. CDR3 size: 12 residues. Trimming stripped 10 bases from V and 6 bases from J, with 13 bases between. The CDR3 region has the DNA TGTGCCATCACAGGGATGAGTCAGCCCCAGCATTTT. Its protein is CAITGMSQPQHF.

The CDR3 bases are TGTGCCAGCAGCAAAGGTGGGGCGGTAGGATACAATGAGCAGTTCTTC. Its translation: CASSKGGAVGYNEQFF. The chain links TRBV21-1 to TRBJ2-1; the DNA was not compared with TRBD1, the D call given in the table. TRBV21-1 is a recognized pseudogene. The length of the CDR3 is 16 residues.

The chain carries TRBV7-2 and TRBJ2-7; tentatively, D is TRBD2 (6 bases). The CDR3 has 14 residues. The V and J ends lost 4 bases and 0 bases respectively, with 10 bases between them. Germline V lookup: CDR1 SGHTA, CDR2 FQGNSA. DNA of the CDR3: TGTGCCAGCAGCTCCTCCGGGAGCTCCTACGAGCAGTACTTC. Amino acids: CASSSSGSSYEQYF.

The chain combines TRBV21-1 with TRBJ2-7; the tabulated D call, TRBD2, remains unverified against the DNA. TRBV21-1 is recorded as a pseudogene. The CDR3 runs to 16 residues. The CDR3 DNA follows: TGTGCCAGCAGCAAAATAGCAGCGGGGACGTCCTACGAGCAGTACTTC. This codes for CASSKIAAGTSYEQYF.

This clone turned up a few times. V and J are TRBV10-3 and TRBJ2-7; TRBD2 matches at 11 bases. Germline CDR1 reads ENHRY; CDR2 reads SYGVKD. J gave up 4 bases and V 6 bases, and 5 bases lay outside the gene matches. The CDR3 consists of 14 residues. The CDR3 DNA reads as TGTGCCATCAGCGGGACTAGCGGAGCATACGAGCAGTACTTC. Its translation is CAISGTSGAYEQYF.

The CDR3 DNA follows: TGTGCCATTTACAGGGGGCTTGACTATGGCTACACCTTC. Translation: CAIYRGLDYGYTF. V usage is TRBV10-3 and J usage is TRBJ1-2, with 9 bases lining up with TRBD1. V gave up 9 bases and J gave up 3 bases; unmatched junction bases: 5. The CDR3 consists of 13 residues. Germline CDR1 and CDR2: ENHRY and SYGVKD.

The rearrangement uses TRBV7-2 and TRBJ1-2; D unresolved. The length of the CDR3 is 13 residues. CDR1 is SGHTA and CDR2 is FQGNSA in the germline V gene. V was trimmed by 1 base and J by 3 bases, leaving 6 bases between them. The CDR3, as DNA: TGTGCCAGCAGCTTAGACAGTTACTATGGCTACACCTTC. This sequence encodes CASSLDSYYGYTF.